The rows below give T cell receptor beta chains drawn from one sample of a study of glioma-infiltrating T cells after dendritic cell vaccination. Sequenced by immunoSEQ multiplex PCR; TCRdb stores in-frame clones only, minus some. This sample has about 99,000 clones; approximately 80% occur once, and the top ten carry about 5.7%. The sample here was blood, taken after dendritic cell vaccination. These receptors came from a human donor with glioblastoma. Both conserved end residues are part of each CDR3. The D gene is left open where the match is weak. Where a row states a size, it is once, few, many or the class of an expanded clone; other rows omit it.

d_gene: TRBD1
j_gene: TRBJ2-3
abundance: -
v_gene: TRBV30
CDR3aa: CAWSALGQGNSDTQYF
CDR3nt: TGTGCCTGGAGTGCACTTGGACAGGGGAATTCAGATACGCAGTATTTT

d_gene: TRBD1
j_gene: TRBJ2-7
abundance: -
v_gene: TRBV6-6
CDR3aa: CASSYADRGLEQYF
CDR3nt: TGTGCCAGCAGTTACGCCGACAGGGGGCTCGAGCAGTACTTC

d_gene: -
j_gene: TRBJ2-7
abundance: -
v_gene: TRBV6-4
CDR3aa: CASSDGGNAEQYF
CDR3nt: TGTGCCAGCAGTGACGGGGGCAACGCCGAGCAGTACTTC

d_gene: TRBD1
j_gene: TRBJ2-1
abundance: -
v_gene: TRBV5-1
CDR3aa: CASSSRPGTGYYNEQFF
CDR3nt: TGCGCCAGCAGCTCCCGCCCGGGGACAGGGTACTACAATGAGCAGTTCTTC

d_gene: -
j_gene: TRBJ1-5
abundance: -
v_gene: TRBV25-1
CDR3aa: CASSEYKGFNQPQHF
CDR3nt: TGTGCCAGCAGTGAATATAAGGGGTTTAATCAGCCCCAGCATTTT

d_gene: TRBD1
j_gene: TRBJ1-2
abundance: once
v_gene: TRBV7-3
CDR3aa: CASSLRVGTGVFNYGYTF
CDR3nt: TGTGCCAGCAGCTTACGGGTTGGGACAGGGGTGTTCAACTATGGCTACACCTTC

d_gene: -
j_gene: TRBJ1-2
abundance: -
v_gene: TRBV5-1
CDR3aa: CASSLRGEVENGYTF
CDR3nt: TGCGCCAGCAGCTTGAGGGGCGAGGTGGAGAATGGCTACACCTTC

d_gene: -
j_gene: TRBJ1-2
abundance: few
v_gene: TRBV18
CDR3aa: CASNLNPGTNYGYTF
CDR3nt: TGTGCCAGCAATCTAAATCCCGGGACTAACTATGGCTACACCTTC

d_gene: -
j_gene: TRBJ2-2
abundance: -
v_gene: TRBV11-2
CDR3aa: CASSLGSGGTGELFF
CDR3nt: TGTGCCAGCAGCTTAGGTAGCGGAGGGACCGGGGAGCTGTTTTTT

d_gene: -
j_gene: TRBJ2-2
abundance: -
v_gene: TRBV11-2
CDR3aa: CASSLVGAGTGELFF
CDR3nt: TGTGCCAGCAGCTTAGTTGGAGCGGGCACCGGGGAGCTGTTTTTT

d_gene: -
j_gene: TRBJ1-2
abundance: once
v_gene: TRBV19
CDR3aa: CASSSSGGNYGYTF
CDR3nt: TGTGCCAGTAGTTCTTCGGGGGGGAACTATGGCTACACCTTC

d_gene: TRBD1
j_gene: TRBJ2-7
abundance: -
v_gene: TRBV7-6
CDR3aa: CASSLRQGDSYEQYF
CDR3nt: TGTGCCAGCAGCTTAAGGCAGGGGGACTCCTACGAGCAGTACTTC

d_gene: -
j_gene: TRBJ2-5
abundance: -
v_gene: TRBV29-1
CDR3aa: CSVVTDYQETQYF
CDR3nt: TGCAGCGTTGTGACAGATTACCAAGAGACCCAGTACTTC

d_gene: -
j_gene: TRBJ2-7
abundance: -
v_gene: TRBV6-6
CDR3aa: CASSYSGGYTYEQYF
CDR3nt: TGTGCCAGCAGTTATAGTGGAGGCTATACCTACGAGCAGTACTTC

d_gene: TRBD1
j_gene: TRBJ1-1
abundance: -
v_gene: TRBV6-6
CDR3aa: CASRDRGGGTEAFF
CDR3nt: TGTGCCAGCAGGGACAGGGGTGGGGGCACTGAAGCTTTCTTT

d_gene: -
j_gene: TRBJ1-1
abundance: -
v_gene: TRBV6-5
CDR3aa: CASSYLANTEAFF
CDR3nt: TGTGCCAGCAGTTACTTGGCGAACACTGAAGCTTTCTTT

d_gene: -
j_gene: TRBJ2-5
abundance: -
v_gene: TRBV5-1
CDR3aa: CASREGSETQYF
CDR3nt: TGCGCCAGCAGAGAGGGTTCAGAGACCCAGTACTTC

d_gene: -
j_gene: TRBJ2-5
abundance: -
v_gene: TRBV5-1
CDR3aa: CASSLAITSGETQYF
CDR3nt: TGCGCCAGCAGCTTGGCCATCACCTCCGGGGAGACCCAGTACTTC

d_gene: -
j_gene: TRBJ1-5
abundance: -
v_gene: TRBV18
CDR3aa: CASSPPLGRVYQPQHF
CDR3nt: TGTGCCAGCTCACCTCCCTTGGGCAGGGTGTATCAGCCCCAGCATTTT

d_gene: -
j_gene: TRBJ2-1
abundance: -
v_gene: TRBV27
CDR3aa: CASSLFGRASYNEQFF
CDR3nt: TGTGCCAGCAGTTTATTCGGCAGGGCCTCCTACAATGAGCAGTTCTTC

d_gene: TRBD1
j_gene: TRBJ1-5
abundance: -
v_gene: TRBV28
CDR3aa: CASSLRAGGGQPQHF
CDR3nt: TGTGCCAGCAGTTTAAGGGCAGGGGGCGGTCAGCCCCAGCATTTT

d_gene: -
j_gene: TRBJ2-3
abundance: -
v_gene: TRBV5-1
CDR3aa: CASSRQSSTDTQYF
CDR3nt: TGCGCCAGCAGTCGACAGTCTAGCACAGATACGCAGTATTTT

d_gene: TRBD1
j_gene: TRBJ1-2
abundance: -
v_gene: TRBV30
CDR3aa: CAWRQQGNYGYTF
CDR3nt: TGTGCCTGGAGACAACAGGGGAACTATGGCTACACCTTC

d_gene: TRBD2
j_gene: TRBJ2-1
abundance: -
v_gene: TRBV9
CDR3aa: CASSPLAGAYNEQFF
CDR3nt: TGTGCCAGCAGCCCACTAGCGGGGGCTTATAATGAGCAGTTCTTC

d_gene: TRBD1
j_gene: TRBJ2-7
abundance: -
v_gene: TRBV9
CDR3aa: CASSILQGEAQYF
CDR3nt: TGTGCCAGCAGCATCCTACAGGGGGAGGCGCAGTACTTC

d_gene: -
j_gene: TRBJ2-7
abundance: -
v_gene: TRBV7-9
CDR3aa: CASSLYRWEESPYEQYF
CDR3nt: TGTGCCAGCAGCTTATATCGATGGGAGGAGTCACCCTACGAGCAGTACTTC

d_gene: -
j_gene: TRBJ1-1
abundance: few
v_gene: TRBV18
CDR3aa: CASSRAGMNTEAFF
CDR3nt: TGTGCCAGCTCCCGAGCGGGAATGAACACTGAAGCTTTCTTT

d_gene: -
j_gene: TRBJ1-1
abundance: -
v_gene: TRBV18
CDR3aa: CASSRRVNFNMNTEAFF
CDR3nt: TGTGCCAGCTCACGCCGGGTCAACTTTAACATGAACACTGAAGCTTTCTTT

d_gene: TRBD1
j_gene: TRBJ2-5
abundance: -
v_gene: TRBV5-8
CDR3aa: CASSPGTVKQETQYF
CDR3nt: TGTGCCAGCAGCCCCGGGACAGTAAAACAAGAGACCCAGTACTTC

d_gene: -
j_gene: TRBJ1-3
abundance: once
v_gene: TRBV28
CDR3aa: CASSLAAGGNTIYF
CDR3nt: TGTGCCAGCAGTTTAGCGGCAGGGGGAAACACCATATATTTT

d_gene: TRBD1
j_gene: TRBJ1-1
abundance: -
v_gene: TRBV6-1
CDR3aa: CASRTGARTEAFF
CDR3nt: TGTGCCAGCAGGACAGGGGCTAGAACTGAAGCTTTCTTT

d_gene: TRBD1
j_gene: TRBJ2-3
abundance: -
v_gene: TRBV5-1
CDR3aa: CASRPGTGLDTQYF
CDR3nt: TGCGCCAGCAGACCCGGGACAGGGCTGGATACGCAGTATTTT

d_gene: TRBD1
j_gene: TRBJ1-2
abundance: few
v_gene: TRBV10-2
CDR3aa: CASSMGQASYGYTF
CDR3nt: TGCGCCAGCAGTATGGGACAGGCCTCCTATGGCTACACCTTC

d_gene: TRBD2
j_gene: TRBJ2-2
abundance: -
v_gene: TRBV30
CDR3aa: CAWTIPGTSGRVTRTGELFF
CDR3nt: TGTGCCTGGACTATACCCGGGACTAGCGGGAGGGTGACGAGGACCGGGGAGCTGTTTTTT

d_gene: TRBD1
j_gene: TRBJ1-2
abundance: -
v_gene: TRBV29-1
CDR3aa: CSGAGTAYGYTF
CDR3nt: TGCAGCGGTGCCGGGACAGCGTATGGCTACACCTTC

d_gene: TRBD1
j_gene: TRBJ2-7
abundance: -
v_gene: TRBV30
CDR3aa: CAWQTGGTYEQYF
CDR3nt: TGTGCCTGGCAGACAGGGGGCACTTACGAGCAGTACTTC

d_gene: -
j_gene: TRBJ2-1
abundance: -
v_gene: TRBV6-1
CDR3aa: CASSEFAAGPYNEQFF
CDR3nt: TGTGCCAGCAGTGAGTTCGCGGCGGGGCCCTACAATGAGCAGTTCTTC

d_gene: -
j_gene: TRBJ2-1
abundance: -
v_gene: TRBV19
CDR3aa: CASSTGTYNEQFF
CDR3nt: TGTGCAAGTAGTACGGGGACCTACAATGAGCAGTTCTTC

d_gene: -
j_gene: TRBJ2-7
abundance: -
v_gene: TRBV6-5
CDR3aa: CASSRGAEQYF
CDR3nt: TGTGCCAGCAGTCGGGGGGCCGAGCAGTACTTC

d_gene: -
j_gene: TRBJ2-1
abundance: -
v_gene: TRBV6-1
CDR3aa: CASSEEGLSYNEQFF
CDR3nt: TGTGCCAGCAGTGAAGAGGGGTTGTCCTACAATGAGCAGTTCTTC

d_gene: TRBD1
j_gene: TRBJ2-5
abundance: -
v_gene: TRBV5-1
CDR3aa: CASSFLDRAQETQYF
CDR3nt: TGCGCCAGCAGCTTCCTGGACAGGGCTCAAGAGACCCAGTACTTC

d_gene: -
j_gene: TRBJ2-7
abundance: -
v_gene: TRBV10-3
CDR3aa: CAISLQGVSYEQYF
CDR3nt: TGTGCCATCAGTCTACAGGGTGTCTCCTACGAGCAGTACTTC

d_gene: -
j_gene: TRBJ2-5
abundance: -
v_gene: TRBV15
CDR3aa: CATSRGHGAQETQYF
CDR3nt: TGTGCCACCAGCAGAGGCCATGGGGCCCAAGAGACCCAGTACTTC

d_gene: -
j_gene: TRBJ1-2
abundance: -
v_gene: TRBV27
CDR3aa: CASVPGGGGYTF
CDR3nt: TGTGCCAGCGTCCCGGGCGGGGGAGGCTACACCTTC

d_gene: -
j_gene: TRBJ2-2
abundance: -
v_gene: TRBV6-1
CDR3aa: CASSARGEMNTGELFF
CDR3nt: TGTGCCAGCAGTGCCAGGGGCGAAATGAACACCGGGGAGCTGTTTTTT

d_gene: -
j_gene: TRBJ1-1
abundance: once
v_gene: TRBV20-1
CDR3aa: CSVRGSGAFF
CDR3nt: TGCAGTGTCCGGGGGTCGGGAGCTTTCTTT

d_gene: -
j_gene: TRBJ2-7
abundance: once
v_gene: TRBV19
CDR3aa: CASSMDNAYEQYF
CDR3nt: TGTGCCAGTAGTATGGACAACGCCTACGAGCAGTACTTC

d_gene: TRBD2
j_gene: TRBJ2-5
abundance: -
v_gene: TRBV30
CDR3aa: CAWTTPGGSQTQYF
CDR3nt: TGTGCCTGGACCACCCCCGGCGGGAGTCAGACCCAGTACTTC

d_gene: TRBD2
j_gene: TRBJ2-1
abundance: -
v_gene: TRBV30
CDR3aa: CAWSVLAGGNEQFF
CDR3nt: TGTGCCTGGAGTGTACTAGCGGGAGGGAATGAGCAGTTCTTC

d_gene: TRBD1
j_gene: TRBJ2-7
abundance: -
v_gene: TRBV28
CDR3aa: CASQGQALYEQYF
CDR3nt: TGTGCCAGCCAGGGACAGGCCCTCTACGAGCAGTACTTC

d_gene: -
j_gene: TRBJ2-3
abundance: -
v_gene: TRBV10-3
CDR3aa: CAISDRTDTQYF
CDR3nt: TGTGCCATCTCAGACAGGACAGATACGCAGTATTTT